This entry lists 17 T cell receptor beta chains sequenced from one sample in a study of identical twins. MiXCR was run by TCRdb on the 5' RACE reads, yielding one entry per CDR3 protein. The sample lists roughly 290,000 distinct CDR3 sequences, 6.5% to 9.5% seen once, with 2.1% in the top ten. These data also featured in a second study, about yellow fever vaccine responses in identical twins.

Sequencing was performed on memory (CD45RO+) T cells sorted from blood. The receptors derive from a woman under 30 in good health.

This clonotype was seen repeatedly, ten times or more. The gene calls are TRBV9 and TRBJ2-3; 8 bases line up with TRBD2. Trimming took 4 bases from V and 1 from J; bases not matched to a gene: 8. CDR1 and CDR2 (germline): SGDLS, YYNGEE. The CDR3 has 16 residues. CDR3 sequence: CASSLRSGAGTDTQYF. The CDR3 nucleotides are TGTGCCAGCAGCCTCCGTAGCGGGGCGGGCACAGATACGCAGTATTTT.

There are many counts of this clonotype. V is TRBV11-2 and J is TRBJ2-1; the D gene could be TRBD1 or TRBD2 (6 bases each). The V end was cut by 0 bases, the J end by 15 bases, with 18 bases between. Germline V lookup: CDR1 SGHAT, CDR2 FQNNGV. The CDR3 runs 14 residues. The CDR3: CASSLDGIVGGRFF. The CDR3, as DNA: TGTGCCAGCAGCTTAGATGGGATAGTAGGGGGGAGGTTCTTC.

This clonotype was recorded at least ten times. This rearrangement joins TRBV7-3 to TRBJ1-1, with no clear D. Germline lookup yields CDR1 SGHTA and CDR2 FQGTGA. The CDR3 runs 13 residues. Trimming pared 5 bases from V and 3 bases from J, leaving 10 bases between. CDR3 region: CASSRRADTEAFF. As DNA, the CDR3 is TGTGCCAGCAGCCGCCGGGCCGACACTGAAGCTTTCTTT.

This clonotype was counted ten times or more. The CDR3 DNA sequence: TGTGCCAGCAGTTTTGAGGGAGCGCCTAAAGAGACCCAGTACTTC. Protein sequence: CASSFEGAPKETQYF. The chain recombines TRBV12-3 or TRBV12-4 with TRBJ2-5; TRBD2 might be the D (5 bases). V was shortened by 3 bases and J by 3 bases, with 14 bases between the two germline ends. The CDR3 is 15 amino acids.

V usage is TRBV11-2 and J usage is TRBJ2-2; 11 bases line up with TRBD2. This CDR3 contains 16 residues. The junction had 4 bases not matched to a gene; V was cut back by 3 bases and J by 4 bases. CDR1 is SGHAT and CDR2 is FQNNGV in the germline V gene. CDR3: CASSFYLAGGTGELFF. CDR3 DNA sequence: TGTGCCAGCAGCTTCTACCTAGCGGGGGGCACCGGGGAGCTGTTTTTT.

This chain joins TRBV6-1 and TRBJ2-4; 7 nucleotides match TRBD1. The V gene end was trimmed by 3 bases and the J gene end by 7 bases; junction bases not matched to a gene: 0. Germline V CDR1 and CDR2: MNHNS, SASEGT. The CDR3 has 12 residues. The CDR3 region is CASSETGNIQYF. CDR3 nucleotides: TGTGCCAGCAGTGAGACAGGGAACATTCAGTACTTC.

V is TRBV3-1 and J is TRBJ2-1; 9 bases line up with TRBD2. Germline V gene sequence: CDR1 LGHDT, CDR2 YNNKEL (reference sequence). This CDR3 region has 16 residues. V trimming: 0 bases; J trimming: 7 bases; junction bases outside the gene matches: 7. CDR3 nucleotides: TGTGCCAGCAGCCAAGATGGCGGGGGGGTTAAAAATGAGCAGTTCTTC. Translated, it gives CASSQDGGGVKNEQFF.

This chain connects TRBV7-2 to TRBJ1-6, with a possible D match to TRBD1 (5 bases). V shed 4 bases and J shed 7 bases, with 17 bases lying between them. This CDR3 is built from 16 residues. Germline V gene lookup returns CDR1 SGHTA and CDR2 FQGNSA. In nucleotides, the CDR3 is TGTGCCAGCAGCTACTGGGGGGGTGAACCGAATTCACCCCTCCACTTT. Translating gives CASSYWGGEPNSPLHF.

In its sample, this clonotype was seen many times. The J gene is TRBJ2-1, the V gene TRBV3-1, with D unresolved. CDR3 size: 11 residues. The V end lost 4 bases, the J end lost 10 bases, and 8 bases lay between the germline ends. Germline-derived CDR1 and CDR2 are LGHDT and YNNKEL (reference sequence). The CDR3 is CASSLSREQFF. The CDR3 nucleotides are TGTGCCAGCAGCCTAAGTAGGGAGCAGTTCTTC.

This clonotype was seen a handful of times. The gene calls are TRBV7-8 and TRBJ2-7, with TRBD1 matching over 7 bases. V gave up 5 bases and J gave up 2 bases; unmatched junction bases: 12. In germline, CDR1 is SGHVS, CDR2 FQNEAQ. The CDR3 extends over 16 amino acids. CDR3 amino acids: CASSPKRQGSTYEQYV. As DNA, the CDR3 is TGTGCCAGCAGCCCGAAAAGACAGGGATCCACCTACGAGCAGTACGTC.

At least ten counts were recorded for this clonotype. The CDR3 here is CASSEVKGGADTQYF. Written as DNA, the CDR3 is TGTGCCAGCAGTGAAGTTAAGGGGGGAGCAGATACGCAGTATTTT. The chain is built from TRBV6-1 and TRBJ2-3; D possibly matches TRBD1 or TRBD2 (6 bases each). Germline CDR1 reads MNHNS; CDR2 reads SASEGT. Trimming took 1 base from V and 4 from J, leaving 12 bases between them. The CDR3 is made up of 15 amino acids.

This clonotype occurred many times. DNA of the CDR3: TGCGCCAGCAGCTTGGCCGGGAACGTATACAATGAGCAGTTCTTC. It translates to CASSLAGNVYNEQFF. The chain carries TRBV5-1 and TRBJ2-1, with D perhaps matching TRBD2 (5 bases). CDR1 and CDR2 from the germline V gene are SGHRS and YFSETQ. Between the trimmed V and J ends, which lost 0 bases and 4 bases, there was a span of 11 bases. There are 15 residues in the CDR3.

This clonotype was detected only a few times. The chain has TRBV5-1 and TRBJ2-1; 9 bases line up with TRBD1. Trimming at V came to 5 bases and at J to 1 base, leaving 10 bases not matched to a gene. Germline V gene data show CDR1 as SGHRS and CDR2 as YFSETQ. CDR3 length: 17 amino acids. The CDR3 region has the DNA TGCGCCAGCAGGGAACAGCCGGGACAGGGTTCCTACAATGAGCAGTTCTTC. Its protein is CASREQPGQGSYNEQFF.

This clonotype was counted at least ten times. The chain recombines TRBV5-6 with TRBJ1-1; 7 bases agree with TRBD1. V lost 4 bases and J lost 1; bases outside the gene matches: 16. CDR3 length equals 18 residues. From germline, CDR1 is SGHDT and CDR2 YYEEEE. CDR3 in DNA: TGTGCCAGCAGCCCCACGGACAGGTTCGTACAGGGGAACACTGAAGCTTTCTTT. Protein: CASSPTDRFVQGNTEAFF.

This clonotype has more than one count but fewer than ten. The CDR3 DNA sequence: TGTGCCAGCAGTTTAGGGACCCAATCTGAGACCCAGTACTTC. Translated: CASSLGTQSETQYF. The chain couples TRBV12-3 or TRBV12-4 to TRBJ2-5; D not resolved. The CDR3 loop spans 14 amino acids. Trimming stripped 1 base from V and 5 bases from J, with 11 bases between.

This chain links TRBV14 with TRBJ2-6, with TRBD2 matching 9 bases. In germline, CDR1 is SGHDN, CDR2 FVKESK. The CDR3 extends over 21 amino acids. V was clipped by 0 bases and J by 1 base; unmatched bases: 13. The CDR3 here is CASSQDIKTSGFLSGANVLTF. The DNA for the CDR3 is TGTGCCAGCAGCCAAGATATAAAAACTAGCGGGTTCCTTTCTGGGGCCAACGTCCTGACTTTC.

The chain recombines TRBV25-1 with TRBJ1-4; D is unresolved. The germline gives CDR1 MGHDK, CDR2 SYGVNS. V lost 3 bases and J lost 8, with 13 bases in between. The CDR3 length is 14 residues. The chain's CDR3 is CASSEGGGPEKLFF. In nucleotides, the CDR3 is TGTGCCAGCAGTGAGGGTGGCGGACCGGAAAAACTGTTTTTT.